A selection of T cell receptor beta chains follows, all from one sample in a study of HIV-infected patients and healthy controls. TCRdb reprocessed the 5' RACE reads via MiXCR and lists one record per CDR3 protein. This table has 17,000 or so distinct CDR3 sequences, 4.5% to 7% appearing once. Material: blood. These receptors came from an adult in good health. CDR3s include the opening cysteine and the closing phenylalanine or tryptophan. A D gene is named only where the DNA matches it firmly. Rows may omit the clone size; those that give it use once, few, many or a size class.

size,V,D,J,DNA,CDR3
many,TRBV10-3,TRBD1,TRBJ1-5,TGTGCCATCGGCGAATCACCGGGACAGGGGATATCTGACTATCACTCCCAGCATTTT,CAIGESPGQGISDYHSQHF
many,TRBV6-2/TRBV6-3,-,TRBJ1-2,TGTGCCAGCAGGTCGGGACGGCACTACACCTTC,CASRSGRHYTF
many,TRBV29-1,-,TRBJ1-1,TGCAGCGTGCGGCAGGGGACGACTGAAGCTTTCTTT,CSVRQGTTEAFF
medium-sized,TRBV29-1,-,TRBJ2-7,TGCAGCGTTGTGAGTCCGGGTGAGCAGTACTTC,CSVVSPGEQYF
many,TRBV6-6,TRBD1,TRBJ1-2,TGTGCCAGCAGTTTAGTTTCGGCAGGGGGCGCGGGATACTATGGCTACACCTTC,CASSLVSAGGAGYYGYTF
medium-sized,TRBV20-1,TRBD2,TRBJ2-1,TGCAGTGCTACCCCCCATTCGGGAGGGCATGAGCAGTTCTTC,CSATPHSGGHEQFF
many,TRBV29-1,-,TRBJ1-1,TGCAGCGCACGGGACCGCGGATTTGAAGCTTTCTTT,CSARDRGFEAFF
many,TRBV20-1,-,TRBJ2-7,TGCAGTGCCGGGACATCCTACGAGCAGTACTTC,CSAGTSYEQYF
many,TRBV7-9,TRBD1,TRBJ1-1,TGTGCCAGCAGTCCATCCGGGACAGGGGGAACTGAAGCTTTCTTT,CASSPSGTGGTEAFF
many,TRBV7-2,TRBD2,TRBJ2-3,TGTGCCAGCAGCTTTTCTAGCGGTGACACAGATACGCAGTATTTT,CASSFSSGDTDTQYF
medium-sized,TRBV7-3,-,TRBJ1-1,TGTGCCAGCAGCTTATCTGGGGTTGGTGAAGCTTTCTTT,CASSLSGVGEAFF
many,TRBV20-1,TRBD1,TRBJ1-5,TGCAGTGCAACCTACAGGGGCCTAGATCAGCCCCAGCATTTT,CSATYRGLDQPQHF
many,TRBV18,TRBD1,TRBJ2-7,TGTGCCAGCTCACCAGGTGCAGGGGGCCCCTACGAGCAGTACTTC,CASSPGAGGPYEQYF
many,TRBV6-4,-,TRBJ1-5,TGTGCCAGCAGTGGAGACTCCAATCAGCCCCAGCATTTT,CASSGDSNQPQHF
many,TRBV7-2,-,TRBJ1-6,TGTGCCAGCAGCACCCGACAGGCCTCCTATAATTCACCCCTCCACTTT,CASSTRQASYNSPLHF
medium-sized,TRBV7-2,-,TRBJ2-3,TGTGCCAGCAGCTCGTTTATGAGGGTTCAGTATTTT,CASSSFMRVQYF
many,TRBV6-6,TRBD1,TRBJ1-2,TGTGCCAGCACCTGGGACAGTGGCTATGGCTACACCTTC,CASTWDSGYGYTF
many,TRBV15,TRBD1,TRBJ2-1,TGTGCCACCAGCAAAACGGGACAGGGGACCCATGAGCAGTTCTTC,CATSKTGQGTHEQFF
many,TRBV20-1,-,TRBJ1-5,TGCAGTGTTCGGACACGAGATCAGCCCCAGCATTTT,CSVRTRDQPQHF
medium-sized,TRBV30,-,TRBJ2-2,TGTGCCTGGATTCCGAGACGTAGATTTACCGGGGAGCTGTTTTTT,CAWIPRRRFTGELFF
many,TRBV12-3/TRBV12-4,TRBD1,TRBJ2-7,TGTGCCAGCAGTCCGCGGACAGGGGCATACGAGCAGTACTTC,CASSPRTGAYEQYF
many,TRBV12-3/TRBV12-4,-,TRBJ2-3,TGTGCCAGCAGTTTTATCCAGACAGATACGCAGTATTTT,CASSFIQTDTQYF
many,TRBV5-1,-,TRBJ2-5,TGCGCCAGCAGCTTCTACCAAGAGACCCAGTACTTC,CASSFYQETQYF
many,TRBV7-2,TRBD2,TRBJ2-7,TGTGCCGTCGGGGGGGGGGAGCAGTACTTC,CAVGGGEQYF
many,TRBV5-1,TRBD1,TRBJ2-7,TGCGCCAGCAGCTCAACCGGGACAGGGACCTACGAGCAGTACTTC,CASSSTGTGTYEQYF
medium-sized,TRBV6-5,TRBD1,TRBJ1-2,TGTGCCAGCAGCTCAACTCGTACAGGGGGCCTAGGCTACACCTTC,CASSSTRTGGLGYTF
few,TRBV6-2/TRBV6-3,TRBD1,TRBJ2-3,TGTGCCAGCAGTCGGACAGGGATGGATACGCAGTATTTT,CASSRTGMDTQYF
many,TRBV14,TRBD1,TRBJ2-7,TGTGCCAGCAGCCTGGGGACAGCCGTCAGGTCCAACGTCCGCGAGCAGTACTTC,CASSLGTAVRSNVREQYF
many,TRBV6-1,-,TRBJ2-1,TGTGCCAGCAGTGAAAGTCTACCGGGGGAGCAGTTCTTC,CASSESLPGEQFF
few,TRBV9,-,TRBJ1-1,TGTGCCAGCAGCGTAGCTGAACAGGACACTGAAGCTTTCTTT,CASSVAEQDTEAFF
-,TRBV29-1,-,TRBJ1-1,TGCAGCGTTGAAACGGGTATGAACACTGAAGCTTTCTTT,CSVETGMNTEAFF
many,TRBV19,-,TRBJ1-4,TGTGCCAGTAGTATGAGTGGAGGGTTTGGAGAAAAACTGTTTTTT,CASSMSGGFGEKLFF
-,TRBV9,-,TRBJ2-7,TGTGCCAGCAGCCCCCAAGGGACGGTCCTTACGGAGCAGTACTTC,CASSPQGTVLTEQYF
many,TRBV5-1,-,TRBJ1-2,TGCGCCAGCAGCTTGGATCTTGCACCTGGTGGCTACACCTTC,CASSLDLAPGGYTF
-,TRBV29-1,-,TRBJ2-3,TGCAGCGTTGAAATGCTTAGGGATACGCAGTATTTT,CSVEMLRDTQYF
few,TRBV7-9,-,TRBJ2-2,TGTGCCAGCAGCCCACGGGCGCCTTTAATTGATCCGGCCGGGGAGCTGTTTTTT,CASSPRAPLIDPAGELFF
medium-sized,TRBV6-6,TRBD1,TRBJ2-7,TGTGCCAGCAGTTACGGGACAGGGGGAATCTCCTACGAGCAGTACTTC,CASSYGTGGISYEQYF
many,TRBV11-2,-,TRBJ2-3,TGTGCCAGCAGCTTAGCCTTGGGGGCACTGCCTGGAGATACGCAGTATTTT,CASSLALGALPGDTQYF
many,TRBV5-1,TRBD1,TRBJ1-1,TGCGCCAGCAGCTTCATTTTCAGGGGGATTGGCTCTGAAGCTTTCTTT,CASSFIFRGIGSEAFF
many,TRBV4-2,TRBD1,TRBJ2-5,TGTGCCAGCAGCCAAGAAGGGTACGGGACAGTTCACCAAGAGACCCAGTACTTC,CASSQEGYGTVHQETQYF
many,TRBV20-1,-,TRBJ1-1,TGCAGTGTCTCGACAGGATCGGACACTGAAGCTTTCTTT,CSVSTGSDTEAFF
few,TRBV5-6,TRBD1,TRBJ1-1,TGTGCCAGCAGCCCACACAGGGGACCCCACCTGAACACTGAAGCTTTCTTT,CASSPHRGPHLNTEAFF
many,TRBV7-2,-,TRBJ1-2,TGTGCCAGCAGCTTACTGGGCAGGGGCAGCGGCTACACCTTC,CASSLLGRGSGYTF
many,TRBV19,TRBD1,TRBJ1-2,TGTGCCGCTACGGGGACAGGGGGCGCGATTGGCTACACCTTC,CAATGTGGAIGYTF
-,TRBV7-9,TRBD2,TRBJ2-3,TGTGCCAGCAGCTTAGGAAGGACTAGCGGGGGGGCCTTCACAGATACGCAGTATTTT,CASSLGRTSGGAFTDTQYF
many,TRBV29-1,-,TRBJ2-3,TGCAGCGTTGCCCCCCGGGCAGGGGGGACGCAGTATTTT,CSVAPRAGGTQYF
medium-sized,TRBV28,TRBD1,TRBJ1-2,TGTGCCAGCAGTGGGACAGGCTATGGCTACACCTTC,CASSGTGYGYTF
many,TRBV12-3/TRBV12-4,-,TRBJ2-7,TGTGCCAGCAGTTTTCCGCGCCGAGGGGGCGAGCAGTACTTC,CASSFPRRGGEQYF
many,TRBV7-3,TRBD1,TRBJ1-1,TGTGCCAGCAGCTTAAGGGACAGGGGGACTGAAGCTTTCTTT,CASSLRDRGTEAFF
many,TRBV27,TRBD2,TRBJ2-3,TGTGCCAGCAGTTCCAGCGGGGGGGCGGCAGATACGCAGTATTTT,CASSSSGGAADTQYF
-,TRBV5-5,TRBD1,TRBJ2-5,TGTGCCAGCAGCTTGCCAGGGGGCGGGGAGACCCAGTACTTC,CASSLPGGGETQYF
many,TRBV5-1,-,TRBJ1-6,TGCGCCAGCAGCTTGGAATCGATCTCACCCCTCCACTTT,CASSLESISPLHF
-,TRBV18,TRBD1,TRBJ2-3,TGTGCCAGCTCACCAGGGACAGGGAACACAGATACGCAGTATTTT,CASSPGTGNTDTQYF
many,TRBV7-8,-,TRBJ2-1,TGTGCCAGCAGCTGGACGGGGGAACCCTACAATGAGCAGTTCTTC,CASSWTGEPYNEQFF
few,TRBV9,-,TRBJ2-6,TGTGCCAGCAGCGGAGTCTCTGGGGCCAACGTCCTGACTTTC,CASSGVSGANVLTF
-,TRBV9,-,TRBJ2-1,TGTGCCAGCAGCGTAGCTCTCCAGGGATCCTACAATGAGCAGTTCTTC,CASSVALQGSYNEQFF
-,TRBV13,TRBD1,TRBJ1-2,TGTGCCAGCAGCTTACAACAGGGGGCAGTTGGCTACACCTTC,CASSLQQGAVGYTF
many,TRBV7-8,-,TRBJ2-5,TGTGCCAGCAGCTTGAACGGGGAAGAGACCCAGTACTTC,CASSLNGEETQYF